Below, 25 T cell receptor beta chains from the same sample are listed, as sequenced in a study of graft-versus-host responses after intestinal transplantation. Some clones are missing from TCRdb's copy, which holds only in-frame ones; the method was immunoSEQ multiplex PCR. This table has roughly 99,000 clones, 86% appearing once. This specimen consisted of PBMCs, obtained 255 days after intestinal transplant. These receptors came from a human patient who received an intestinal transplant, so some T cells may come from the graft donor.

The chain is built from TRBV27 and TRBJ2-1; perhaps TRBD2 as D (5 bases). Deletions cut 0 bases from V and 6 bases from J, with 12 bases between. Germline V gene sequence: CDR1 MNHEY, CDR2 SMNVEV (reference sequence). CDR3 length equals 15 residues. CDR3 sequence (DNA): TGTGCCAGCAGTTTATCTAGCGTAACTTTCAATGAGCAGTTCTTC. Translation: CASSLSSVTFNEQFF.

This clone was detected a few times. The chain has TRBV6-5 and TRBJ2-1, with 7 bases matching TRBD1. Unmatched junction bases numbered 6, after V lost 5 bases and J lost 2 bases. Germline-derived CDR1 and CDR2 are MNHEY and SVGAGI. The CDR3 consists of 15 residues. DNA for the CDR3: TGTGCCAGCAGTGCGAACGGACAGGCCTACAATGAGCAGTTCTTC. Encoded protein: CASSANGQAYNEQFF.

The rearrangement uses TRBV27 and TRBJ2-3, with D unresolved. CDR1 and CDR2 from the germline V gene are MNHEY and SMNVEV (reference sequence). The CDR3 totals 13 residues. The germline V and J ends were trimmed by 5 bases and 6 bases, with 12 bases remaining between them. CDR3 coding DNA: TGTGCCAGCAGTACCCTCAGCCGGGATACGCAGTATTTT. Translating it yields CASSTLSRDTQYF.

V and J are TRBV4-2 and TRBJ2-5, with 10 nucleotides matching TRBD2. J lost 5 bases, V lost 0 bases, and 3 bases had no gene match. CDR1 LGHNA and CDR2 YNFKEQ come from the germline V gene. The CDR3 covers 15 residues. The CDR3: CASSQDGLADETQYF. CDR3 nucleotide sequence: TGTGCCAGCAGCCAAGACGGACTAGCGGACGAGACCCAGTACTTC.

For this clone: The junction and the germline gene differ at one end; a read error may be behind it. This chain links TRBV11-1 with TRBJ2-5, with D unclear. Germline V lookup: CDR1 SGHAT, CDR2 FQDESV (reference sequence). The CDR3 spans 13 residues. This CDR3 is CAGSLMGGETQYF. CDR3 coding DNA: TGTGCCGGCAGCTTGATGGGTGGAGAGACCCAGTACTTC.

The chain uses TRBV2 and TRBJ1-5; tentative D call: TRBD1 (6 bases). Trimming cost V 2 bases and J 4 bases, with 12 bases left between them. The germline CDR1 and CDR2 sequences are SNHLY and FYNNEI. The CDR3 spans 15 residues. DNA for the CDR3: TGTGCCAGCAGTGAACAACAGGGACCAAATCAGCCCCAGCATTTT. Protein sequence: CASSEQQGPNQPQHF.

This rearrangement joins TRBV4-1 to TRBJ2-7; TRBD1 matches at 12 bases. In germline, CDR1 is MGHRA, CDR2 YSYEKL. This CDR3 is built from 16 residues. J was trimmed by 5 bases and V by 3 bases; bases with no gene match: 8. This chain's CDR3 is CASSQGTGGAGHEQYF. For the CDR3, the DNA is TGCGCCAGCAGCCAGGGGACAGGGGGCGCGGGACACGAGCAGTACTTC.

The genes are TRBV7-3 and TRBJ1-5, with D unclear. The CDR3 has 16 amino acids. Trimming stripped 4 bases from V and 5 bases from J, with 18 bases between. Germline loops: CDR1 SGHTA, CDR2 FQGTGA. The CDR3 DNA reads TGTGCCAGCAGCTGCATCCCCTTGGACGCGTATCAGCCCCAGCATTTT. This gives the protein CASSCIPLDAYQPQHF.

The rearrangement uses TRBV15 and TRBJ2-5; 8 bases map to TRBD2. CDR3 length: 17 residues. CDR1 and CDR2 (germline): LNHNV, YYDKDF (reference sequence). The V gene end was trimmed by 1 base and the J gene end by 5 bases; junction bases not matched to a gene: 12. CDR3 amino acids: CATSRGTQAGEGETQYF. The CDR3, as DNA: TGTGCCACCAGCAGAGGGACTCAAGCGGGAGAAGGGGAGACCCAGTACTTC.

The rearrangement joins TRBV19 to TRBJ1-5; TRBD1 is a possible D gene (5 bases). V was cut by 9 bases and J by 4 bases, with 16 bases left in between. Germline CDR1 reads LNHDA; CDR2 reads SQIVND (reference sequence). This CDR3 is 14 amino acids long. The CDR3 bases are TGTGCCAGCACGTTAGGGGTGTGGAATCAGCCCCAGCATTTT. This encodes CASTLGVWNQPQHF.

J is TRBJ1-2 and V is TRBV19; D perhaps matches TRBD1 (5 bases). Trimming took off 8 bases at V and 2 bases at J, with 18 bases between the two ends. This CDR3 region has 15 residues. Germline CDR1 is LNHDA and CDR2 is SQIVND (reference sequence). CDR3 in amino acids: CASAPHDSANYGYTF. The CDR3 DNA follows: TGTGCCAGTGCCCCCCATGACAGCGCAAACTATGGCTACACCTTC.

The rearrangement joins TRBV2 to TRBJ1-2; a weak D match, TRBD1 (5 bases). This CDR3 spans 14 amino acids. V lost 1 base, J lost 4 bases, and 10 bases lay in between. Germline values: CDR1 SNHLY, CDR2 FYNNEI. CDR3 residues: CASSEDRGPYGYTF. The CDR3 coding sequence is TGTGCCAGCAGTGAAGATAGGGGACCCTATGGCTACACCTTC.

The count of this clone is one. The chain couples TRBV5-6 to TRBJ2-3; 7 nucleotides match TRBD2. Germline values: CDR1 SGHDT, CDR2 YYEEEE. Trimming took 0 bases from V and 2 from J; bases not matched to a gene: 3. This CDR3 comprises 15 residues. The CDR3 DNA sequence: TGTGCCAGCAGCTTGGACGGGGGGACCACAGATACGCAGTATTTT. It codes for CASSLDGGTTDTQYF.

This clone was observed once. The V gene is TRBV6-1, the J gene TRBJ2-3, with D maybe TRBD2 (5 bases). This CDR3 comprises 14 residues. CDR1 is MNHNS and CDR2 is SASEGT in the germline V gene. Deletions cut 7 bases from V and 3 bases from J, with 14 bases between. CDR3 coding DNA: TGTGCCAGCAATGAGGCAGGCGGGACAGATACGCAGTATTTT. This gives the protein CASNEAGGTDTQYF.

V usage is TRBV2 and J usage is TRBJ2-5, with D perhaps matching TRBD1 (5 bases). V lost 6 bases, J lost 5 bases, and 16 bases lay in between. This CDR3 has 14 amino acids. Germline V gene sequence: CDR1 SNHLY, CDR2 FYNNEI. CDR3 amino acids: CASSVWQGSETQYF. CDR3 DNA sequence: TGTGCCAGCAGCGTTTGGCAGGGAAGTGAGACCCAGTACTTC.

The chain recombines TRBV18 with TRBJ2-3; 7 bases fit TRBD1. Germline loops: CDR1 KGHSH, CDR2 LQKENI. The trim removed 5 bases at V and 1 base at J, leaving 6 bases unmatched. This CDR3 is 15 amino acids long. DNA for the CDR3: TGTGCCAGCTCAAAAGGGGGCGCGGGCACAGATACGCAGTATTTT. Amino acid sequence: CASSKGGAGTDTQYF.

This clone has just a few counts. The chain links TRBV28 to TRBJ2-7; D ambiguous. Germline lookup yields CDR1 MDHEN and CDR2 SYDVKM. With 5 bases removed from V and 0 bases from J, the gap between germline ends came to 14 bases. This CDR3 has 15 amino acids. The CDR3 is CASSPTGRSSYEQYF. CDR3 in DNA: TGTGCCAGCAGTCCTACTGGCAGGAGCTCCTACGAGCAGTACTTC. Based on the CDR3 plus reference TRBV28 and TRBJ2-7, the full variable domain is DVKVTQSSRYLVKRTGEKVFLECVQDMDHENMFWYRQDPGLGLRLIYFSYDVKMKEKGDIPEGYSVSREKKERFSLILESASTNQTSMYLCASSPTGRSSYEQYFGPGTRLTVT.

Here the CDR3 reads CASSLAAYNEQFF. The CDR3 DNA reads as TGTGCCAGTAGTTTAGCGGCCTACAATGAGCAGTTCTTC. The chain has TRBV19 and TRBJ2-1; D might be TRBD2 (6 bases). Germline values: CDR1 LNHDA, CDR2 SQIVND (reference sequence). The ends were cut back, 5 bases at V and 2 bases at J, with 7 bases in the middle. This CDR3 is built from 13 residues.

The chain links TRBV19 to TRBJ2-2; D is uncertain. The CDR3 loop spans 13 amino acids. Germline CDR1 and CDR2: LNHDA and SQIVND (reference sequence). Trimming cost V 3 bases and J 4 bases, with 6 bases left between them. CDR3 in DNA: TGTGCCAGTAGTATTGTCGGCACCGGGGAGCTGTTTTTT. Translated: CASSIVGTGELFF.

The rearrangement uses TRBV2 and TRBJ2-7; D may be TRBD1 (5 bases). The CDR3 totals 13 residues. Germline V CDR1 and CDR2: SNHLY, FYNNEI. Trimming shortened V by 5 bases and J by 1 base, and 9 bases separated the two germline ends. The CDR3 is CASSPRQSYEQYF. The CDR3 DNA reads as TGTGCCAGCAGTCCACGACAGTCCTACGAGCAGTACTTC.

V and J are TRBV28 and TRBJ1-5; D gene uncertain. V lost 2 bases to trimming and J lost 11 bases, with 13 bases between them. CDR1 and CDR2 (germline): MDHEN, SYDVKM. The CDR3 totals 13 residues. The CDR3 DNA sequence: TGTGCCAGCAGTTTACCCCACCATGGATCCCAGCATTTT. Protein: CASSLPHHGSQHF.

The chain couples TRBV5-6 to TRBJ1-1; tentative D call: TRBD1 (5 bases). Trimming stripped 4 bases from V and 3 bases from J, with 10 bases between. The CDR3 totals 13 residues. Germline V lookup: CDR1 SGHDT, CDR2 YYEEEE. The CDR3 bases are TGTGCCAGCAGCGCCACCAGGGACACTGAAGCTTTCTTT. It specifies CASSATRDTEAFF.

CDR3 sequence: CAWTPGHYMSGYTF. Written as DNA, the CDR3 is TGTGCCTGGACTCCGGGACACTACATGAGTGGCTACACCTTC. The chain joins TRBV30 to TRBJ1-2, with D perhaps TRBD1 (6 bases). This CDR3 is 14 amino acids long. CDR1 and CDR2 from the germline V gene are GTSNPN and SVGIG (reference sequence). V lost 4 bases to trimming and J lost 7 bases, with 19 bases between them.

V is TRBV10-3 and J is TRBJ2-5, with 11 bases aligning to TRBD2. Germline assignment: CDR1 ENHRY and CDR2 SYGVKD. The CDR3 spans 17 residues. V trimming: 5 bases; J trimming: 4 bases; junction bases outside the gene matches: 12. The CDR3 is CAISPGDRGLAGETQYF. In DNA, the CDR3 is TGTGCCATCAGTCCGGGGGACAGAGGACTAGCGGGAGAGACCCAGTACTTC.

Only a few counts were recorded for this clone. CDR3 bases: TGTGCCAGCAGCTTTAGAACAGGGAGCACAGATACGCAGTATTTT. Its protein product is CASSFRTGSTDTQYF. This chain joins TRBV7-8 and TRBJ2-3; D might be TRBD1 (6 bases). The CDR3 loop spans 15 amino acids. Per the germline V gene, CDR1 is SGHVS and CDR2 is FQNEAQ. Trimming pared 3 bases from V and 0 bases from J, leaving 10 bases between.